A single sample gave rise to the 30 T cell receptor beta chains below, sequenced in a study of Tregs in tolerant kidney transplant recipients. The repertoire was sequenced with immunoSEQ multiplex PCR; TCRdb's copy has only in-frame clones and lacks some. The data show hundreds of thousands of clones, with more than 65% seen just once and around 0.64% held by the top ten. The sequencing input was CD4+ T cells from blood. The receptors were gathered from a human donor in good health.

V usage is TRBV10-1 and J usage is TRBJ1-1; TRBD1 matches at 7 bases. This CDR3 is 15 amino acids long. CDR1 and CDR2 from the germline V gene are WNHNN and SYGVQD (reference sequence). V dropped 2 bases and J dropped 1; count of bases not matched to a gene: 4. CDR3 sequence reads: CASSEKGQRNTEAFF. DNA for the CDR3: TGCGCCAGCAGTGAGAAGGGACAGAGGAACACTGAAGCTTTCTTT.

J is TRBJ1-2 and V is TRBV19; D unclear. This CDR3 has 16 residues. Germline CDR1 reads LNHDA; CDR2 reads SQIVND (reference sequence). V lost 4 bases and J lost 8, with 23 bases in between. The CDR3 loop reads CASSTSSLNTFGGYTF. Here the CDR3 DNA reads TGTGCCAGTAGTACGAGCAGCCTCAATACCTTCGGGGGCTACACCTTC.

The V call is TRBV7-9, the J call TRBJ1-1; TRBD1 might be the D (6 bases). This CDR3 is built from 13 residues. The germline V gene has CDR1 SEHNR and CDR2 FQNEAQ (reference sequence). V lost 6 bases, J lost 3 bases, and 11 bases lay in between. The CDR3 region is CASRSRGDTEAFF. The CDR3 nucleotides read TGTGCCAGCAGGTCAAGGGGGGACACTGAAGCTTTCTTT.

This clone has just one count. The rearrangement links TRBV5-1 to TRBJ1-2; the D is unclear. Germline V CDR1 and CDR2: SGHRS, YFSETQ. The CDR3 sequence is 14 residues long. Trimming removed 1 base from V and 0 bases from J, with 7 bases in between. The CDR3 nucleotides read TGCGCCAGCAGCTTGTACCAGTCTAACTATGGCTACACCTTC. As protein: CASSLYQSNYGYTF.

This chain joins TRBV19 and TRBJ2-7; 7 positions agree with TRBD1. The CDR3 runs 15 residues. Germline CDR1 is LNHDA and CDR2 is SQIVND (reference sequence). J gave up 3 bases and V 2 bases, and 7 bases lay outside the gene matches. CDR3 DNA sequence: TGTGCCAGTAGTATAATGGGTGACAGGGACTACGAGCAGTACTTC. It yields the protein CASSIMGDRDYEQYF.

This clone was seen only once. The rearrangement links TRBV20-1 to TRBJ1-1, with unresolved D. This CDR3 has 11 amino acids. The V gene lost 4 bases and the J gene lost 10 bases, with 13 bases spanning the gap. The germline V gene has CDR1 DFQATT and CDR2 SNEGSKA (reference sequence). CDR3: CSAIEVSGAFF. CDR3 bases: TGCAGTGCTATCGAGGTTAGCGGAGCTTTCTTT.

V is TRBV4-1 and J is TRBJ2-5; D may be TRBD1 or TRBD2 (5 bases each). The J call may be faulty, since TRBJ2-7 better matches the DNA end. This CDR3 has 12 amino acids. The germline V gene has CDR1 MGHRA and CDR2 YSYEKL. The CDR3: CASSPQGHEQYF. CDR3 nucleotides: TGCGCCAGCAGCCCCCAGGGACACGAGCAGTACTTC.

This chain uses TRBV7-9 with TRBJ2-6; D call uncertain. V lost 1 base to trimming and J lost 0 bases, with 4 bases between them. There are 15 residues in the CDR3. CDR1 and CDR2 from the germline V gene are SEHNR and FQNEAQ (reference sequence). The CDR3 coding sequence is TGTGCCAGCAGCTTAGTTCCCTCTGGGGCCAACGTCCTGACTTTC. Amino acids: CASSLVPSGANVLTF.

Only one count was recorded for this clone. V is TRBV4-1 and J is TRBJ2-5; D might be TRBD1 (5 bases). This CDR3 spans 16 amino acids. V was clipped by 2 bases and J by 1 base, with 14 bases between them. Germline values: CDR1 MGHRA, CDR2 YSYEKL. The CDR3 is CASSQPADSLQETQYF. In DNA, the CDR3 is TGCGCCAGCAGCCAACCCGCCGACAGCCTCCAAGAGACCCAGTACTTC.

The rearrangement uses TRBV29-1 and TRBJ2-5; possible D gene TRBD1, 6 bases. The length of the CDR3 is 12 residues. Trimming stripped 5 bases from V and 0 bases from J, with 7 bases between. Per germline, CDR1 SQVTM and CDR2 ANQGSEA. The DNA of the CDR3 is TGCAGCGTTCGGACAGACCAAGAGACCCAGTACTTC. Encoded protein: CSVRTDQETQYF.

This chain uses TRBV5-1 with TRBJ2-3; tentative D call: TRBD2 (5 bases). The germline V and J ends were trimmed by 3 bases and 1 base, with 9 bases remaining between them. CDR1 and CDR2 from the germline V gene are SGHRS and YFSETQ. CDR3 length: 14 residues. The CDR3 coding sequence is TGCGCCAGCAGCTCCGACGGGGGCACAGATACGCAGTATTTT. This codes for CASSSDGGTDTQYF.

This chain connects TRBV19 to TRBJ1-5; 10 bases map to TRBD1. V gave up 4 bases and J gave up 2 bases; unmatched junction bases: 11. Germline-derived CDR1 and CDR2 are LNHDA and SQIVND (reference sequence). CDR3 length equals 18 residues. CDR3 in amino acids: CASSTVPGQGRGNQPQHF. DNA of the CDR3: TGTGCCAGTAGTACGGTCCCGGGACAGGGGAGAGGCAATCAGCCCCAGCATTTT.

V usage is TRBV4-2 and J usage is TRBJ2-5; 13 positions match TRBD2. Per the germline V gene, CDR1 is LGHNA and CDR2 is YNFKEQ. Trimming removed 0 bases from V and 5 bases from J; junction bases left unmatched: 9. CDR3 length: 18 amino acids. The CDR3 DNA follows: TGTGCCAGCAGCCAAGAGGGGCAGACTAGCGGGGGGTTGGAGACCCAGTACTTC. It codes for CASSQEGQTSGGLETQYF.

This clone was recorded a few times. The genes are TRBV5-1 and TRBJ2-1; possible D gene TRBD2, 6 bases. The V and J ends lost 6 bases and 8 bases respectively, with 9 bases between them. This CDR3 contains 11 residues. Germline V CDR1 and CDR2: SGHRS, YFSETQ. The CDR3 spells CASIGGYEQFF. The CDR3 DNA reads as TGCGCCAGCATTGGAGGGTATGAGCAGTTCTTC.

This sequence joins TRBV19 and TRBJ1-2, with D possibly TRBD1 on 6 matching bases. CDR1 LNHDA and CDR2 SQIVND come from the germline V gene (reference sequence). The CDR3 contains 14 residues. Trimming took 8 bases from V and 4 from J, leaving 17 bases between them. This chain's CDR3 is CASRTAATFYGYTF. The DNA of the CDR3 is TGTGCCAGTCGGACAGCCGCCACCTTCTATGGCTACACCTTC.

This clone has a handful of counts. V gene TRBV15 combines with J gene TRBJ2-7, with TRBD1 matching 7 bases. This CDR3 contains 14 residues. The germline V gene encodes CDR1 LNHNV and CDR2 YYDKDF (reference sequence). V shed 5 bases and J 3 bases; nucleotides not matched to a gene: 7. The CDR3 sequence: CATSGRQGHYEQYF. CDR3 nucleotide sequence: TGTGCCACCAGCGGCAGACAGGGCCACTACGAGCAGTACTTC. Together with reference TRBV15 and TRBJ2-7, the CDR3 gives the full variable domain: DAMVIQNPRYQVTQFGKPVTLSCSQTLNHNVMYWYQQKSSQAPKLLFHYYDKDFNNEADTPDNFQSRRPNTSFCFLDIRSPGLGDTAMYLCATSGRQGHYEQYFGPGTRLTVT.

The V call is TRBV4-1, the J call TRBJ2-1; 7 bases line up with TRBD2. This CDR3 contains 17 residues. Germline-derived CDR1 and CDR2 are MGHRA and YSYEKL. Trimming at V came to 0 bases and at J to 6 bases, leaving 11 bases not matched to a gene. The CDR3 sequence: CASSQDALGGKGNEQFF. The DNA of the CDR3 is TGCGCCAGCAGCCAAGATGCTCTGGGGGGGAAAGGCAATGAGCAGTTCTTC.

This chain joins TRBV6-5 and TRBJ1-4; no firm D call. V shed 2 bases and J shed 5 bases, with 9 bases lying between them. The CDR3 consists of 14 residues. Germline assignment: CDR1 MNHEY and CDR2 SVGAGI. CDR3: CASSYEGGNEKLFF. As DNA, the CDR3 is TGTGCCAGCAGTTACGAAGGCGGAAATGAAAAACTGTTTTTT.

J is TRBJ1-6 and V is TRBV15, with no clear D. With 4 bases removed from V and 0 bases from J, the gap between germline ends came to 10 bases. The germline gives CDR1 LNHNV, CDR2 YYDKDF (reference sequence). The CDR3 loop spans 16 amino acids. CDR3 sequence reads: CATSIGGSSYNSPLHF. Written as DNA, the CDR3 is TGTGCCACCAGCATCGGAGGGTCCTCCTATAATTCACCCCTCCACTTT.

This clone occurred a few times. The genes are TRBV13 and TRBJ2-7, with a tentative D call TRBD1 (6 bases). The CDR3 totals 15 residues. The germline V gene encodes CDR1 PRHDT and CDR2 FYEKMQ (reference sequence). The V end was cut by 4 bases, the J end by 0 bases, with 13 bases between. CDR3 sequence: CASSSSPRGSYEQYF. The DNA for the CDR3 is TGTGCCAGCAGCTCGAGCCCCAGGGGCTCCTACGAGCAGTACTTC.

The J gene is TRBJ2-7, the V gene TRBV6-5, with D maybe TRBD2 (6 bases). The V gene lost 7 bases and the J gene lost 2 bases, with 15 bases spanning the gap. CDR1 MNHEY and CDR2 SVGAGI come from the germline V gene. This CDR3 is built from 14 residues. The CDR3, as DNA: TGTGCCAGCAAGTGGGGGGAAGGACCCTACGAGCAGTACTTC. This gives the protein CASKWGEGPYEQYF.

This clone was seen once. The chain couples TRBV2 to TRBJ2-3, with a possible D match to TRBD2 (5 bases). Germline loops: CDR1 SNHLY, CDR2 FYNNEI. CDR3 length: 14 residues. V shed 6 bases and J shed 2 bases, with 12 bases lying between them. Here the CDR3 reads CASSELLVTDTQYF. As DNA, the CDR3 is TGTGCCAGCAGCGAACTACTAGTCACAGATACGCAGTATTTT.

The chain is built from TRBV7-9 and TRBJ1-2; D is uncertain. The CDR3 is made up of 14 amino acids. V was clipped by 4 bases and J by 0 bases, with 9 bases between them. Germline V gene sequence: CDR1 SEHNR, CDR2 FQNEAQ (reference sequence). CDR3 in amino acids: CASSSGESNYGYTF. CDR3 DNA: TGTGCCAGCAGCTCCGGAGAGTCTAACTATGGCTACACCTTC.

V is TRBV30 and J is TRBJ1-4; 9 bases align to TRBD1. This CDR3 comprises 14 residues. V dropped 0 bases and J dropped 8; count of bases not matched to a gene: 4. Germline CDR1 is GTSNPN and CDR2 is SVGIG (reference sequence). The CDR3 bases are TGTGCCTGGAGTGTAGACAGGGGGAGCGAAAAACTGTTTTTT. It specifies CAWSVDRGSEKLFF.

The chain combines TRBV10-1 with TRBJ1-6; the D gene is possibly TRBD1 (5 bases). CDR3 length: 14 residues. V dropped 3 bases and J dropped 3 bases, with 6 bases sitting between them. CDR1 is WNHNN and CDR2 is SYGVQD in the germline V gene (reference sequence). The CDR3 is CASSERGYNSPLHF. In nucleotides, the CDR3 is TGCGCCAGCAGTGAAAGGGGCTATAATTCACCCCTCCACTTT.

The CDR3 sequence: CSASSSYEQYF. DNA of the CDR3: TGCAGTGCTAGTAGCTCCTACGAGCAGTACTTC. The gene calls are TRBV20-1 and TRBJ2-7; D is unclear. Germline CDR1 DFQATT, CDR2 SNEGSKA (reference sequence). The CDR3 runs to 11 residues. Deletions cut 3 bases from V and 0 bases from J, with 3 bases between.

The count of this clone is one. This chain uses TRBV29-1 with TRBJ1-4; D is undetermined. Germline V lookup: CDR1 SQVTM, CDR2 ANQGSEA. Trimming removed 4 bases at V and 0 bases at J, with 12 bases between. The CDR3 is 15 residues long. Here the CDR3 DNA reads TGCAGCGTTGGGGCGGACCGAACAACTAATGAAAAACTGTTTTTT. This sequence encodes CSVGADRTTNEKLFF.

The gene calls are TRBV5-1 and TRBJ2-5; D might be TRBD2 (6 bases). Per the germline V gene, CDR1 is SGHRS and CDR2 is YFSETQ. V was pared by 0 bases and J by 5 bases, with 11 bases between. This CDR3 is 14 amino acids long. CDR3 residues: CASSLVLRGETQYF. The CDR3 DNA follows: TGCGCCAGCAGCTTGGTCCTCCGGGGGGAGACCCAGTACTTC.

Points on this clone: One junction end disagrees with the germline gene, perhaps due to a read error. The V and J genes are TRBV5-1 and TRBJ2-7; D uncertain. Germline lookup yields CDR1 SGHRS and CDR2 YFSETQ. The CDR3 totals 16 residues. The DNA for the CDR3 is TGCGCCAGCAGCTTGATCTGGGCAGCCTTATCCTCCGAGCAGTACTTC. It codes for CASSLIWAALSSEQYF.

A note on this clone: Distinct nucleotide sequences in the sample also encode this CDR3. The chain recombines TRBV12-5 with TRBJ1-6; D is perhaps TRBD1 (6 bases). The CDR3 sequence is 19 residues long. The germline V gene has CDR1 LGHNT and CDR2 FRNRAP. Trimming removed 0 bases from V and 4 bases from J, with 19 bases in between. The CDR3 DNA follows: TGTGCTAGTGGTTTGGTCCCGCTCGGACAGACCCTTTATAATTCACCCCTCCACTTT. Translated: CASGLVPLGQTLYNSPLHF.